A single sample gave rise to the 26 T cell receptor beta chains below, sequenced in a study of T cells in Graves' hyperthyroidism and ophthalmopathy. Amplified TCR beta CDR3 regions came from RNA transcripts. An initial round of RT-PCR targeting the TCR CDR3 relied on the HTBI primer set. TCRdb analysed the multiplex PCR reads with MiXCR anew, one entry per CDR3 protein. The data show some 500,000 distinct CDR3 sequences, around 15% seen once. The sequenced sample was blood. The receptors were sampled from a woman younger than 45 with Graves' ophthalmopathy.

This clonotype was detected ten times or more. The gene calls are TRBV11-3 and TRBJ2-2; the D is unclear. The V end was cut by 5 bases, the J end by 6 bases, with 10 bases between. CDR3 length: 13 residues. Germline V gene sequence: CDR1 SGHNT, CDR2 YENEEA. CDR3: CASSHALAGELFF. CDR3 DNA: TGTGCCAGCAGCCATGCGCTAGCCGGGGAGCTGTTTTTT.

This rearrangement joins TRBV15 to TRBJ2-5; 9 bases align to TRBD1. CDR1 and CDR2 (germline): LNHNV, YYDKDF (reference sequence). The CDR3 is made up of 13 amino acids. Trimming removed 3 bases from V and 14 bases from J; junction bases left unmatched: 10. The CDR3 DNA follows: TGTGCCACCAGCAGCGGAACAGGGGGCCCCCGATACTTC. Its translation: CATSSGTGGPRYF.

Ten or more counts support this clonotype. The chain combines TRBV20-1 with TRBJ1-5; D unresolved. Germline CDR1 DFQATT, CDR2 SNEGSKA (reference sequence). The V and J ends lost 0 bases and 6 bases respectively, with 21 bases between them. The CDR3 has 17 residues. The CDR3 protein is CSAREVGGGVYFQPQHF. The CDR3 region has the DNA TGCAGTGCTAGAGAGGTGGGTGGCGGGGTGTATTTTCAGCCCCAGCATTTT.

The rearrangement uses TRBV29-1 and TRBJ2-2; no firm D call. CDR3 length: 14 residues. The V end lost 8 bases, the J end lost 7 bases, and 20 bases lay between the germline ends. Germline-derived CDR1 and CDR2 are SQVTM and ANQGSEA. The CDR3 loop reads CSTPRVGQDGELFF. CDR3 coding DNA: TGCAGCACCCCCCGGGTAGGGCAGGACGGGGAGCTGTTTTTT.

This clonotype appeared a few times. The chain joins TRBV30 to TRBJ2-3, with 15 positions matching TRBD2. The ends lost 5 bases at V and 5 bases at J; junction bases unmatched: 2. The CDR3 runs 14 residues. The germline gives CDR1 GTSNPN, CDR2 SVGIG (reference sequence). The CDR3 sequence is CAWGLAGGGDTQYF. In DNA, the CDR3 is TGTGCCTGGGGACTAGCGGGAGGGGGAGATACGCAGTATTTT.

This clonotype was found many times. The chain recombines TRBV28 with TRBJ2-7, with D hard to call. The length of the CDR3 is 11 residues. V shed 3 bases and J shed 6 bases, with 6 bases lying between them. Germline values: CDR1 MDHEN, CDR2 SYDVKM. The CDR3 sequence: CASSFYAEQYF. DNA for the CDR3: TGTGCCAGCAGTTTCTACGCCGAGCAGTACTTC.

The chain couples TRBV7-2 to TRBJ2-1, with 8 bases matching TRBD2. The germline V gene encodes CDR1 SGHTA and CDR2 FQGNSA. The V gene end was trimmed by 5 bases and the J gene end by 10 bases; junction bases not matched to a gene: 10. The CDR3 runs 14 residues. The CDR3 region has the DNA TGTGCCAGCAGCCCCTCGGGAGGGCGGAGGGAGCAGTTCTTC. Its translation is CASSPSGGRREQFF. Combining the CDR3 with reference TRBV7-2 and TRBJ2-1 gives the whole variable domain GAGVSQSPSNKVTEKGKDVELRCDPISGHTALYWYRQSLGQGLEFLIYFQGNSAPDKSGLPSDRFSAERTGGSVSTLTIQRTQQEDSAVYLCASSPSGGRREQFFGPGTRLTVL.

Ten or more counts support this clonotype. This chain's CDR3 is CASSIRGEGTEAFF. CDR3 nucleotide sequence: TGCGCCAGCAGCATCAGGGGTGAGGGCACTGAAGCTTTCTTT. V and J are TRBV5-1 and TRBJ1-1; the D gene is possibly TRBD1 (6 bases). V dropped 4 bases and J dropped 4 bases, with 14 bases sitting between them. Germline lookup yields CDR1 SGHRS and CDR2 YFSETQ. The CDR3 runs 14 residues. Full variable domain (remainder filled in from reference TRBV5-1 and TRBJ1-1): KAGVTQTPRYLIKTRGQQVTLSCSPISGHRSVSWYQQTPGQGLQFLFEYFSETQRNKGNFPGRFSGRQFSNSRSEMNVSTLELGDSALYLCASSIRGEGTEAFFGQGTRLTVV.

Of note for this clonotype: A much larger clone sits a single nucleotide away, making a read error possible. The CDR3 is CASSLHPADEQFF. The CDR3 DNA sequence: TGTGCCAGCAGTTTACATCCAGCGGATGAGCAGTTCTTC. V is TRBV12-3 or TRBV12-4 and J is TRBJ2-1; possibly TRBD2 for D (5 bases). V was pared by 2 bases and J by 8 bases, with 10 bases between. This CDR3 region has 13 residues.

This clonotype was found a few times. The chain has TRBV30 and TRBJ2-2; 7 nucleotides align to TRBD1. Germline V gives CDR1 GTSNPN, CDR2 SVGIG (reference sequence). CDR3 size: 13 residues. Trimming cost V 7 bases and J 4 bases; bases outside gene matches: 6. CDR3 nucleotide sequence: TGTGCCTACCACAGGGGTGGCACCGGGGAGCTGTTTTTT. Amino acids: CAYHRGGTGELFF. Using reference TRBV30 and TRBJ2-2 for the parts outside the CDR3, the full variable domain is SQTIHQWPATLVQPVGSPLSLECTVEGTSNPNLYWYRQAAGRGLQLLFYSVGIGQISSEVPQNLSASRPQDRQFILSSKKLLLSDSGFYLCAYHRGGTGELFFGEGSRLTVL.

This clonotype was detected only a few times. This chain joins TRBV7-9 and TRBJ2-4, with unresolved D. Germline CDR1 is SEHNR and CDR2 is FQNEAQ (reference sequence). V lost 1 base and J lost 7, with 8 bases in between. The CDR3 runs to 13 residues. The CDR3 loop reads CASSLGEENIQYF. The CDR3 bases are TGTGCCAGCAGCTTAGGGGAAGAGAACATTCAGTACTTC.

V usage is TRBV5-4 and J usage is TRBJ2-1; 9 bases are a match to TRBD2. Losses at the gene ends were 3 bases for V and 5 bases for J; bases not matched to a gene: 9. The germline gives CDR1 SGHNT, CDR2 YYREEE (reference sequence). The CDR3 totals 16 residues. For the CDR3, the DNA is TGTGCCAGCAGCTCCCCGGGGGCTAGCGGGAACAATGAGCAGTTCTTC. Protein: CASSSPGASGNNEQFF.

This clonotype was seen ten or more times. The chain's CDR3 is CSAERSGSLTDTQYF. CDR3 coding DNA: TGCAGTGCGGAGCGGTCAGGGAGTTTGACAGATACGCAGTATTTT. This chain connects TRBV20-1 to TRBJ2-3; tentatively, D is TRBD1 or TRBD2 (5 bases each). CDR3 length equals 15 residues. V dropped 6 bases and J dropped 3 bases, with 19 bases sitting between them. Germline lookup yields CDR1 DFQATT and CDR2 SNEGSKA (reference sequence).

Ten or more counts support this clonotype. This chain uses TRBV19 with TRBJ2-1; TRBD2 agrees at 8 bases. Trimming removed 4 bases from V and 3 bases from J; junction bases left unmatched: 5. The germline V gene encodes CDR1 LNHDA and CDR2 SQIVND (reference sequence). The CDR3 is made up of 15 amino acids. The CDR3 DNA is TGTGCCAGTAGTACACACACTAGCGGCTACAATGAGCAGTTCTTC. Translated, it gives CASSTHTSGYNEQFF.

This clonotype was observed a few times. The V and J genes are TRBV2 and TRBJ2-2; either TRBD1 or TRBD2 may supply D (6 bases each). Germline CDR1 and CDR2: SNHLY and FYNNEI. The V and J ends lost 2 bases and 6 bases respectively, with 10 bases between them. This CDR3 is built from 14 residues. For the CDR3, the DNA is TGTGCCAGCAGTGAAAAGGAGGGGGCCGGGGAGCTGTTTTTT. This encodes CASSEKEGAGELFF.

This clonotype was picked up many times. The chain uses TRBV6-1 and TRBJ2-7; D is perhaps TRBD1 (6 bases). The germline CDR1 and CDR2 sequences are MNHNS and SASEGT. Trimming cost V 11 bases and J 0 bases, with 20 bases left between them. The CDR3 has 15 amino acids. DNA for the CDR3: TGTGCCCGACAGGTCCGGGCTGATAGCTCCTACGAGCAGTACTTC. Translated, it gives CARQVRADSSYEQYF.

This clonotype was observed at least ten times. The chain is built from TRBV28 and TRBJ2-7; maybe TRBD1 (5 bases). The ends were cut back, 6 bases at V and 3 bases at J, with 18 bases in the middle. This CDR3 is built from 15 residues. The germline CDR1 and CDR2 sequences are MDHEN and SYDVKM. CDR3 DNA: TGTGCCAGCAGAAGAGAGTGGGGCTTCGGCTACGAGCAGTACTTC. It specifies CASRREWGFGYEQYF.

Ten or more counts support this clonotype. The chain combines TRBV7-2 with TRBJ2-1; D unresolved. The V gene lost 2 bases and the J gene lost 11 bases, with 16 bases spanning the gap. CDR3 length equals 14 residues. The germline gives CDR1 SGHTA, CDR2 FQGNSA. As DNA, the CDR3 is TGTGCCAGCAGCTTATTACTCACCGCTTTGCAGCAGTTCTTC. Its translation is CASSLLLTALQQFF.

J is TRBJ2-7 and V is TRBV4-3, with D unresolved. The J call may be faulty, since TRBJ2-1 better matches the DNA end. The CDR3 extends over 15 amino acids. Per germline, CDR1 LGHNA and CDR2 YSLEER. The CDR3 DNA reads as TGCGCCAGCAGCCAAGATTTTAGATCCCCCTACGAGCAGTTCTTC. Translating gives CASSQDFRSPYEQFF.

The V and J genes are TRBV28 and TRBJ2-2, with 8 bases matching TRBD2. This CDR3 is 15 amino acids long. J was trimmed by 9 bases and V by 4 bases; bases with no gene match: 10. CDR1 MDHEN and CDR2 SYDVKM come from the germline V gene. The DNA for the CDR3 is TGTGCCAGCAGTTATGCGGGAGGCGCCCTGAGGGAGCTGTTTTTT. As protein: CASSYAGGALRELFF.

The rearrangement uses TRBV9 and TRBJ1-4; D may be TRBD1 (5 bases). CDR1 SGDLS and CDR2 YYNGEE come from the germline V gene. The CDR3 is 16 residues long. Between the trimmed V and J ends, which lost 3 bases and 0 bases, there was a span of 12 bases. The CDR3, as DNA: TGTGCCAGCAGCGCCGAGGGGCCCGCAACTAATGAAAAACTGTTTTTT. Translated: CASSAEGPATNEKLFF.

Ten or more counts support this clonotype. The chain employs TRBV18 and TRBJ2-5; no clear D gene. The germline V gene encodes CDR1 KGHSH and CDR2 LQKENI. Trimming left V 4 bases short and J 6 bases short, with 12 bases between. The CDR3 sequence is 13 residues long. The CDR3 loop is CASSRPGSQTQYF. The CDR3 DNA is TGTGCCAGCTCACGCCCCGGTAGCCAGACCCAGTACTTC.

This clonotype was picked up many times. In DNA, the CDR3 is TGCGCCAGCAGCCAAGATCCGGGGGTCGAAAAACTGTTTTTT. It translates to CASSQDPGVEKLFF. The chain links TRBV4-1 to TRBJ1-4, with D possibly matching TRBD1 (5 bases). The CDR3 contains 14 residues. V gave up 0 bases and J gave up 8 bases, with 10 bases separating them. Germline V gene data show CDR1 as MGHRA and CDR2 as YSYEKL.

This clonotype was observed a few times. The chain joins TRBV7-8 to TRBJ1-1, with no clear D. V was clipped by 5 bases and J by 1 base, with 14 bases between them. The CDR3 is 15 amino acids. Germline V lookup: CDR1 SGHVS, CDR2 FQNEAQ. The CDR3 DNA follows: TGTGCCAGCAGCCCCCCAAGAAGGCGGAACACTGAAGCTTTCTTT. Translation gives CASSPPRRRNTEAFF.

Concerning this clonotype itself: Germline and junction disagree at one end, which may indicate a read error. The chain employs TRBV15 and TRBJ1-5; TRBD1 matches 9 bases. Germline V gives CDR1 LNHNV, CDR2 YYDKDF (reference sequence). The CDR3 is 18 amino acids. The CDR3 DNA reads TGTGCCACCAGCAGAGATTCCTTTCAACAGGGGGCATGGCAGCCCCGGCATTTT. As protein: CATSRDSFQQGAWQPRHF.

The gene calls are TRBV24-1 and TRBJ2-3; D might be TRBD2 (7 bases). V lost 2 bases, J lost 4 bases, and 15 bases lay in between. In germline, CDR1 is KGHDR, CDR2 SFDVKD. The CDR3 runs to 16 residues. This CDR3 is CATSDSGGPSPDTQYF. The CDR3 region has the DNA TGTGCCACCAGTGATTCGGGGGGCCCGTCTCCAGATACGCAGTATTTT.